A selection of T cell receptor beta chains follows, all from one sample in a study of OX40 agonist ivuxolimab in advanced cancers. The method was immunoSEQ multiplex PCR; TCRdb's version includes in-frame clones alone and lacks a portion of them. The data contain around 39,000 clones, approximately 82% of them singletons. The sequencing used CD4+ or CD8+ T cells sorted from blood, collected in a trial of the OX40 agonist ivuxolimab. All receptors derive from an adult with an advanced solid tumor such as melanoma, head and neck, liver or kidney cancer. Both conserved end residues are trimmed from each CDR3.

v_gene: TRBV27
j_gene: TRBJ2-1
CDR3aa: ASSPWGRGNEQF

v_gene: TRBV5-1
j_gene: TRBJ2-7
CDR3aa: ASRGGGTYEQY

v_gene: TRBV6-1
j_gene: TRBJ1-5
CDR3aa: ASSFYNQPQH

v_gene: TRBV5-1
j_gene: TRBJ2-1
CDR3aa: ASSAPPGQGSNEQF

v_gene: TRBV5-4
j_gene: TRBJ1-1
CDR3aa: ASRGQGRGTEAF

v_gene: TRBV7-2
j_gene: TRBJ2-7
CDR3aa: ASNIPAGTAN

v_gene: TRBV7-2
j_gene: TRBJ2-2
CDR3aa: ASSKPKTSGSGGELF

v_gene: TRBV4-1
j_gene: TRBJ2-1
CDR3aa: ASSQEAGGPQNQEF

v_gene: TRBV29-1
j_gene: TRBJ2-5
CDR3aa: SVQSSLAIETQY

v_gene: TRBV4-3
j_gene: TRBJ2-3
CDR3aa: ASSQGGSSTDTQY

v_gene: TRBV5-8
j_gene: TRBJ2-1
CDR3aa: ASRNRQGFGEQF

v_gene: TRBV30
j_gene: TRBJ1-6
CDR3aa: AWSDRGYNSPLH

v_gene: TRBV6-6
j_gene: TRBJ2-3
CDR3aa: ASSYGQADTQY

v_gene: TRBV6-6
j_gene: TRBJ1-1
CDR3aa: ASSYPPDEAF

v_gene: TRBV9
j_gene: TRBJ2-5
CDR3aa: ASSPAQETQY

v_gene: TRBV5-1
j_gene: TRBJ2-5
CDR3aa: ASSPGQLETQY

v_gene: TRBV25-1
j_gene: TRBJ1-1
CDR3aa: ASRSTGGRTEAF

v_gene: TRBV19
j_gene: TRBJ2-1
CDR3aa: ASSPLGTGRAYNEQF

v_gene: TRBV4-2
j_gene: TRBJ1-6
CDR3aa: ASSPLNSPLH

v_gene: TRBV19
j_gene: TRBJ1-4
CDR3aa: ASRRTGDEKLF